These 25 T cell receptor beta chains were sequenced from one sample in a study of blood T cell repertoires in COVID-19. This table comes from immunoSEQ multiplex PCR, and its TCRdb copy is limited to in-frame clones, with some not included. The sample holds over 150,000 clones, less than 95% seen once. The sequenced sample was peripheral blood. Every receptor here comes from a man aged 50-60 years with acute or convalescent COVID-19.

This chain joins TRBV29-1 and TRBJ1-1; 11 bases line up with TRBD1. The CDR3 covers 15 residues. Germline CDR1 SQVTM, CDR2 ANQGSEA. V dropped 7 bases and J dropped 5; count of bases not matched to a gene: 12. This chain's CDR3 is CSAGPGQGVWTEAFF. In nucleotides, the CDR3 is TGCAGCGCCGGCCCGGGACAGGGGGTTTGGACTGAAGCTTTCTTT.

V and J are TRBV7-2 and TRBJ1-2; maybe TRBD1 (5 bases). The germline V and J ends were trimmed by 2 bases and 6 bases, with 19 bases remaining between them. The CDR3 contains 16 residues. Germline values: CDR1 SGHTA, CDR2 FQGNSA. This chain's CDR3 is CASSLSQTAGRHGYTF. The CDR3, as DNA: TGTGCCAGCAGCTTATCCCAAACGGCAGGGAGGCATGGCTACACCTTC.

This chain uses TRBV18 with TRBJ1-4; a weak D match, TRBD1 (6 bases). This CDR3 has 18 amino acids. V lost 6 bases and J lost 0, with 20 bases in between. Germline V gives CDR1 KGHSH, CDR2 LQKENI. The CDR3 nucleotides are TGTGCCAGCTCTTCGACCGTGCTAACAGGGACAACTAATGAAAAACTGTTTTTT. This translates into CASSSTVLTGTTNEKLFF.

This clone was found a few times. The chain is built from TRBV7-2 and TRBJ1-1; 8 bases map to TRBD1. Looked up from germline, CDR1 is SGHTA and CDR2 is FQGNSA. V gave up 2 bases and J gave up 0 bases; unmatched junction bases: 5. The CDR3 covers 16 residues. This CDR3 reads CASSLLGTGVNTEAFF. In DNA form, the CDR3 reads TGTGCCAGCAGCTTACTGGGGACAGGCGTGAACACTGAAGCTTTCTTT.

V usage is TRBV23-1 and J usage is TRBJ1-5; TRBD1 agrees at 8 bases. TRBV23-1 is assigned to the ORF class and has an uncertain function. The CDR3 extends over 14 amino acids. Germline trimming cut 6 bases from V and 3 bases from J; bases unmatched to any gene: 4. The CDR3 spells CASSQDRDNQPQHF. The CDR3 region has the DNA TGCGCCAGCAGCCAGGACAGGGACAATCAGCCCCAGCATTTT.

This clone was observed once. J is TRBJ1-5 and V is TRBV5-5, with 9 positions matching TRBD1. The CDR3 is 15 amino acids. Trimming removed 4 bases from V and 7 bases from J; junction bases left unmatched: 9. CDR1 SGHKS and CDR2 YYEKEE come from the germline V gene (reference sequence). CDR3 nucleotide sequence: TGTGCCAGCAGCGATCCCGGGGACAGGGACCAGCCCCAGCATTTT. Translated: CASSDPGDRDQPQHF.

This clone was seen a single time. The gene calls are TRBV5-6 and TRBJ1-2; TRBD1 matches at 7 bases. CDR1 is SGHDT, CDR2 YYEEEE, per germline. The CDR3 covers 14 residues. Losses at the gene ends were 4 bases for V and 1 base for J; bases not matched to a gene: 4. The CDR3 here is CASSPQGDNYGYTF. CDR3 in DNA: TGTGCCAGCAGCCCCCAGGGGGATAACTATGGCTACACCTTC.

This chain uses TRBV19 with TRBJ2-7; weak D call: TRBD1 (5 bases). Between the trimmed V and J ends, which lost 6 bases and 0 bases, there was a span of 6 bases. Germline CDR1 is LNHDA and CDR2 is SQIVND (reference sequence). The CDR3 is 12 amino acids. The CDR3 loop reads CASRTVSYEQYV. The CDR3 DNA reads TGTGCCAGTAGGACAGTCTCCTACGAGCAGTACGTC.

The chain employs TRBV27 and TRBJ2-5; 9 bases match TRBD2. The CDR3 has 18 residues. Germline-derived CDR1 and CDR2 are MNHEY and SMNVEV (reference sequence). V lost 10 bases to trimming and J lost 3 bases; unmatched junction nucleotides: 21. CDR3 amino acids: CANPTREVAGEIKETQYF. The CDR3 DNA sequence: TGTGCCAATCCAACCAGGGAGGTAGCGGGGGAGATCAAAGAGACCCAGTACTTC.

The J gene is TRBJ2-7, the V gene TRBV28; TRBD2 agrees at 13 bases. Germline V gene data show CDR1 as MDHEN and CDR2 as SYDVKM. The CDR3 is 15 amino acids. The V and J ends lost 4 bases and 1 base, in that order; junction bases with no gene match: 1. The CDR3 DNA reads TGTGCCAGCAGTTCACTAGCGGGAGGGTCCTACGAGCAGTACTTC. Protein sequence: CASSSLAGGSYEQYF.

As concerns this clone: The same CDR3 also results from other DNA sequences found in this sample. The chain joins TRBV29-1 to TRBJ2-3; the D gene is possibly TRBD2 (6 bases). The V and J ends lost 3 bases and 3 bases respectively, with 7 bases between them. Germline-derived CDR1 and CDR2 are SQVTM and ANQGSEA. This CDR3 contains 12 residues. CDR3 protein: CSVDGGTDTQYF. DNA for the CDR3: TGCAGCGTTGACGGGGGTACAGATACGCAGTATTTT.

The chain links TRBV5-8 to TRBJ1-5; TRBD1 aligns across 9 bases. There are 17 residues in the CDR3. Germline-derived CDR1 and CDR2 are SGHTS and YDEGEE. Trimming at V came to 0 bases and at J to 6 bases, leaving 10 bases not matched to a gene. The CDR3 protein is CASSLERTGAFSQPQHF. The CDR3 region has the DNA TGTGCCAGCAGCTTGGAGAGGACAGGGGCCTTTAGTCAGCCCCAGCATTTT.

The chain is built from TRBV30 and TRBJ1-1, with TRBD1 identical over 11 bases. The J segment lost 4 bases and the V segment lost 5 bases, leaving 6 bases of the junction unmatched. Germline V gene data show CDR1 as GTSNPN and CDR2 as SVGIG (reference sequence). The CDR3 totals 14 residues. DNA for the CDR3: TGTGCCTGGGTGGGACAGGGGGTGGGCACTGAAGCTTTCTTT. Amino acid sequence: CAWVGQGVGTEAFF. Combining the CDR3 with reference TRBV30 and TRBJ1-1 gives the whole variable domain SQTIHQWPATLVQPVGSPLSLECTVEGTSNPNLYWYRQAAGRGLQLLFYSVGIGQISSEVPQNLSASRPQDRQFILSSKKLLLSDSGFYLCAWVGQGVGTEAFFGQGTRLTVV.

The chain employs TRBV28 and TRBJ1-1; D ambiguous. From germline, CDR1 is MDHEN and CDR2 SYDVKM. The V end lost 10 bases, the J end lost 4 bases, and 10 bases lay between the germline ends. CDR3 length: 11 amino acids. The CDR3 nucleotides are TGTGCCACCCTCTTGTTCACTGAAGCTTTCTTT. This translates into CATLLFTEAFF.

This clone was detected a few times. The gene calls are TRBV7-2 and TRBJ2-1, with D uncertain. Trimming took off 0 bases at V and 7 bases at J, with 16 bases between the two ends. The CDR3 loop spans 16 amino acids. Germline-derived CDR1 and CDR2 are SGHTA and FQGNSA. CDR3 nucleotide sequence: TGTGCCAGCAGCTTAGCGCGTAAACCAGCGAGTAATGAGCAGTTCTTC. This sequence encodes CASSLARKPASNEQFF.

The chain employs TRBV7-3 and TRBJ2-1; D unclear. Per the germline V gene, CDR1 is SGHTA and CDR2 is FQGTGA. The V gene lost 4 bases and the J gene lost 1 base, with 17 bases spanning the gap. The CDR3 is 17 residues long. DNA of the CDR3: TGTGCCAGCAGCTCCATAGGCGGCGCGCCGTCCTACAATGAGCAGTTCTTC. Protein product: CASSSIGGAPSYNEQFF.

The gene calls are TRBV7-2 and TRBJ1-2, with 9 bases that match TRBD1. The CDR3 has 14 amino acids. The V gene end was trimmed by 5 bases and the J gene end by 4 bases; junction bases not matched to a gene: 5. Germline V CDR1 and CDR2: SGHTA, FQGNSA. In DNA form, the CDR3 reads TGTGCCAGCAGCCTGGGACAGGGAGGCTATGGCTACACCTTC. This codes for CASSLGQGGYGYTF.

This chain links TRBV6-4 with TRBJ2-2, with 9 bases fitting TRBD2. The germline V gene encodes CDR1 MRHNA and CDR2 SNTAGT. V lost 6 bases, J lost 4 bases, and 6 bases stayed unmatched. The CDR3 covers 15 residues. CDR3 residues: CASRTPGLATGELFF. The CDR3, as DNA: TGTGCCAGCAGGACGCCGGGACTAGCCACCGGGGAGCTGTTTTTT.

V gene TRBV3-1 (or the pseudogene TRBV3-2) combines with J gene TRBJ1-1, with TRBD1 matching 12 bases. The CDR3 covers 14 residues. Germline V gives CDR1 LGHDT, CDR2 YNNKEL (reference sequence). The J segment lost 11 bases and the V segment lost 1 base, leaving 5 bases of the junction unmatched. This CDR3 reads CASSQGDRGRKAFF. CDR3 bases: TGTGCCAGCAGCCAAGGGGACAGGGGGCGCAAGGCTTTCTTT.

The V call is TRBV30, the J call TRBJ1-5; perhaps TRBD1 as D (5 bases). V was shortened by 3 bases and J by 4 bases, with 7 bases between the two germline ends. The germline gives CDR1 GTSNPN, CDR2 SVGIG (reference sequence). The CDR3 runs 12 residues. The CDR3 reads CAWSRANQPQHF. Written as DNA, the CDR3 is TGTGCCTGGAGCAGGGCGAATCAGCCCCAGCATTTT. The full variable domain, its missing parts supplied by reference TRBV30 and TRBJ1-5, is SQTIHQWPATLVQPVGSPLSLECTVEGTSNPNLYWYRQAAGRGLQLLFYSVGIGQISSEVPQNLSASRPQDRQFILSSKKLLLSDSGFYLCAWSRANQPQHFGDGTRLSIL.

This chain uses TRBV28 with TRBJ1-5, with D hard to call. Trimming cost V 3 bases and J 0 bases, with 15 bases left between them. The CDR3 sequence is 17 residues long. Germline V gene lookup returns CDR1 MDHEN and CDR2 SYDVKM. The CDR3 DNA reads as TGTGCCAGCAGTTTGGTACAGTCAGATTATAGCAATCAGCCCCAGCATTTT. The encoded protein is CASSLVQSDYSNQPQHF.

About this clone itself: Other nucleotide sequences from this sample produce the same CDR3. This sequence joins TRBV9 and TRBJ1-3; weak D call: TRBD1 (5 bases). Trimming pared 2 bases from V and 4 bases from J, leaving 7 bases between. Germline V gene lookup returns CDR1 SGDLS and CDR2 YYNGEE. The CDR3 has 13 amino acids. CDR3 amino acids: CASSVAGGNTIYF. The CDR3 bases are TGTGCCAGCAGCGTCGCAGGGGGAAACACCATATATTTT. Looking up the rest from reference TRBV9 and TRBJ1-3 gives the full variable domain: DSGVTQTPKHLITATGQRVTLRCSPRSGDLSVYWYQQSLDQGLQFLIQYYNGEERAKGNILERFSAQQFPDLHSELNLSSLELGDSALYFCASSVAGGNTIYFGEGSWLTVV.

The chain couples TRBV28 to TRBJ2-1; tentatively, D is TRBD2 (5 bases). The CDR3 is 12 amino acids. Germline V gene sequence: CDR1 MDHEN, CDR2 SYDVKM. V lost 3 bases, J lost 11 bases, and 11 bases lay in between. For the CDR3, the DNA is TGTGCCAGCAGTTTCCACTCGACTAAGCAGTTCTTC. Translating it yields CASSFHSTKQFF.

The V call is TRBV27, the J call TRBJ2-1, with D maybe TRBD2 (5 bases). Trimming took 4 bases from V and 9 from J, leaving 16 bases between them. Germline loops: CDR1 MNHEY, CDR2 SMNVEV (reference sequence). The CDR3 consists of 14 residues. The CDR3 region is CASSWTGRSGEQFF. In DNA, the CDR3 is TGTGCCAGCAGTTGGACGGGCCGGAGCGGTGAGCAGTTCTTC.

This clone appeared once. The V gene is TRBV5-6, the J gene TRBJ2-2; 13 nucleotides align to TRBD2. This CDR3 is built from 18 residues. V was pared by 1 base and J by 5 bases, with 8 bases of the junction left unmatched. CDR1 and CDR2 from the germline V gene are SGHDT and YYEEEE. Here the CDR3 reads CASSLTSGRAMGTGELFF. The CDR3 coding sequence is TGTGCCAGCAGCTTGACTAGCGGGAGGGCCATGGGGACCGGGGAGCTGTTTTTT.